The clone carrying this T cell receptor beta chain has ten or more counts. This sample is drawn from a study of T cells in Graves' hyperthyroidism and ophthalmopathy. The CDR3 has 18 residues. V was pared by 6 bases and J by 0 bases, with 14 bases of the junction left unmatched. CDR1 and CDR2 (germline): MNHNS, SASEGT. RNA transcripts provided the source from which TCR beta CDR3 regions were amplified. HTBI primers were employed in a first-round RT-PCR of the TCR CDR3. A single record per CDR3 protein comes from TCRdb applying MiXCR to the multiplex PCR reads. The sample consists of some 270,000 distinct CDR3 sequences, approximately 13% of them appearing once.

J is TRBJ2-1 and V is TRBV6-1; 7 nucleotides agree with TRBD2. Sequencing was carried out using blood. The TCR sequence derives from a woman between 40 and 55 years old with Graves' hyperthyroidism. The CDR3 region is CASRVGRRESGSYNEQFF. The DNA for the CDR3 is TGTGCCAGCAGAGTAGGCCGGCGGGAGTCTGGCTCCTACAATGAGCAGTTCTTC.